The table lists the clone carrying this T cell receptor (beta chain) with a few counts. The sample comes from a study of early T cells in non-severe SARS-CoV-2 infection. The germline gives CDR1 SGHNT, CDR2 YYREEE (reference sequence). This CDR3 is built from 16 residues. The J segment lost 4 bases and the V segment lost 2 bases, leaving 7 bases of the junction unmatched. Each CDR3 protein is one row after TCRdb ran MiXCR on the 5' RACE reads. In the table there are tens of thousands of distinct CDR3 sequences, less than 15% of which are singletons. This chain links TRBV5-4 with TRBJ2-3; TRBD2 matches at 10 bases. Sequencing input: whole blood. This clonotype was sampled from an adult who was a healthcare worker with PCR-confirmed SARS-CoV-2 infection or an uninfected control (not recorded which). CDR3 in amino acids: CASSFGAGGRADTQYF. The CDR3 nucleotides read TGTGCCAGCAGCTTTGGAGCGGGGGGGCGCGCAGATACGCAGTATTTT.